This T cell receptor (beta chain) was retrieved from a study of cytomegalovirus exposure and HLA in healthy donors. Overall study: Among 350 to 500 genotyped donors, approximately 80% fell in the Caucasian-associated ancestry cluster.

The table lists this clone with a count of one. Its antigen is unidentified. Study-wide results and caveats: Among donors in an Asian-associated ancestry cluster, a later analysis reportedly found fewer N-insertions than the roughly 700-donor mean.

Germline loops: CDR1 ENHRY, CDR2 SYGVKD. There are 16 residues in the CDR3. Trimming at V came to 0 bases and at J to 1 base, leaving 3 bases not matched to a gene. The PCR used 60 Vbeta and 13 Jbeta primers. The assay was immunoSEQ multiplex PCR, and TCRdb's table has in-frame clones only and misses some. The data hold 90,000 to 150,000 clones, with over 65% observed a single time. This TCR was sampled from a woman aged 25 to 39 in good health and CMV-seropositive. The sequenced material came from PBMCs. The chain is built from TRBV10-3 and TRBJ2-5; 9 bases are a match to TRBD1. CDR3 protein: CAISESTGGPQETQYF. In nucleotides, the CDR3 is TGTGCCATCAGTGAGTCGACAGGGGGTCCCCAAGAGACCCAGTACTTC.